A single sample is the source of the 5 T cell receptor beta chains below, sequenced in a study of T cell responses to AZD1222 COVID-19 vaccine. The table came from immunoSEQ multiplex PCR; TCRdb's copy has only in-frame clones and leaves some out. The data contain 90,000 to 140,000 clones, 89% of them singletons. The material sequenced was peripheral blood, taken 28 days after the second AZD1222 dose. The source of these receptors is an adult who received the AZD1222 COVID-19 vaccine.

This clone was recorded once. This chain links TRBV10-3 with TRBJ2-1, with 8 bases identical to TRBD2. The CDR3 is made up of 16 amino acids. Germline trimming cut 1 base from V and 3 bases from J; bases unmatched to any gene: 5. Germline V gene sequence: CDR1 ENHRY, CDR2 SYGVKD. The CDR3 loop is CAISEFLSGSYNEQFF. The CDR3 DNA reads as TGTGCCATCAGTGAGTTCCTCAGCGGGAGCTACAATGAGCAGTTCTTC.

In DNA, the CDR3 is TGTGCCAGCAGTCCCGGGACCCGTGCGAATTCACCCCTCCACTTT. Protein: CASSPGTRANSPLHF. This rearrangement joins TRBV27 to TRBJ1-6; TRBD1 might be the D (5 bases). Germline values: CDR1 MNHEY, CDR2 SMNVEV (reference sequence). CDR3 length: 15 amino acids. V lost 5 bases and J lost 7, with 15 bases in between.

The gene calls are TRBV2 and TRBJ2-7, with D hard to call. Trimming pared 5 bases from V and 4 bases from J, leaving 9 bases between. The V gene's germline CDR1 is SNHLY and CDR2 FYNNEI. This CDR3 region has 12 residues. This chain's CDR3 is CASSFAQYEQYF. Written as DNA, the CDR3 is TGTGCCAGCAGTTTCGCGCAATACGAGCAGTACTTC.

The rearrangement joins TRBV7-9 to TRBJ1-5, with TRBD1 as a possible D gene (6 bases). CDR3 length: 14 amino acids. Trimming shortened V by 2 bases and J by 6 bases, and 11 bases separated the two germline ends. Germline loops: CDR1 SEHNR, CDR2 FQNEAQ (reference sequence). The DNA of the CDR3 is TGTGCCAGCAGCTTAACTGGGGGCGGTCAGCCCCAGCATTTT. Its translation is CASSLTGGGQPQHF.

This clone has only one observation. CDR3 loop: CASSLVKARGPGELFF. The CDR3 DNA sequence: TGCGCCAGCAGCTTGGTTAAAGCCAGGGGCCCCGGGGAGCTGTTTTTT. This chain links TRBV5-1 with TRBJ2-2; perhaps TRBD1 as D (6 bases). Trimming pared 0 bases from V and 6 bases from J, leaving 15 bases between. The CDR3 contains 16 residues. In germline, CDR1 is SGHRS, CDR2 YFSETQ.